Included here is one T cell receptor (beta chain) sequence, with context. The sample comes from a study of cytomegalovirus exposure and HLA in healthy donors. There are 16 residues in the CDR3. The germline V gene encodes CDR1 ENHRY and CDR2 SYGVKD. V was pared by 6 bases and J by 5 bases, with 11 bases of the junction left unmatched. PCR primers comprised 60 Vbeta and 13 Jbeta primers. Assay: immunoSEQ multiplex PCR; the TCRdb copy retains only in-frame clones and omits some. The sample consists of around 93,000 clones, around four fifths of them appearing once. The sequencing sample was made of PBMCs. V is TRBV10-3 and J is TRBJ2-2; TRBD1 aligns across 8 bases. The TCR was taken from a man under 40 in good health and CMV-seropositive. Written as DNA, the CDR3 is TGTGCCATCAGCCCCACGGACAGGGTTGGGACCGGGGAGCTGTTTTTT. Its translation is CAISPTDRVGTGELFF.